This T cell receptor beta chain is from a study of blood T cell repertoires in COVID-19. In the study overall: Acute and convalescent COVID-19 samples came from the United States, Italy and Spain. PBMCs, B-cell-depleted T cells, or T cells provided the cDNA or gDNA that made up the material.

The germline V gene encodes CDR1 MNHEY and CDR2 SVGEGT. CDR3 size: 16 residues. The V gene lost 2 bases and the J gene lost 0 bases, with 13 bases spanning the gap. Original handling: From reference gene primer amplification, estimates of nucleated cell counts were derived. Clones were sequenced by immunoSEQ multiplex PCR, and TCRdb holds only the in-frame ones, with some missing. V, J and clone size derive from that table, while D and trimming were established from the DNA sequence. The sample consists of about 230,000 clones, approximately 80% of them appearing once. This clonotype was obtained from a man in his forties who had recovered from COVID-19. The rearrangement uses TRBV6-2 or TRBV6-3 and TRBJ1-1; a weak D match, TRBD1 (6 bases). Input material: peripheral blood. The DNA for the CDR3 is TGTGCCAGCAGTTACGAAGTGGGGGACATGAACACTGAAGCTTTCTTT. Its translation: CASSYEVGDMNTEAFF.